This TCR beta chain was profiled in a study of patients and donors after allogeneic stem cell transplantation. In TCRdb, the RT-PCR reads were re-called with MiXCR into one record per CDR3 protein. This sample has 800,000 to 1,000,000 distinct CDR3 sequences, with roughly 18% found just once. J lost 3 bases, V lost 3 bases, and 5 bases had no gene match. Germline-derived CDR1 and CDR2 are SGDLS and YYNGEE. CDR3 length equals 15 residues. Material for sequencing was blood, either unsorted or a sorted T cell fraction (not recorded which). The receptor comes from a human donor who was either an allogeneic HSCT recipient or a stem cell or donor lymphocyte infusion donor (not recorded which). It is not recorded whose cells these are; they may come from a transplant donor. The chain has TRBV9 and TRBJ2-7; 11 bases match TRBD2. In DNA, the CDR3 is TGTGCCAGCAGCGAAACCGGGACTAGCGGCTACGAGCAGTACTTC. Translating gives CASSETGTSGYEQYF.